What follows are 8 T cell receptor beta chains derived from one specimen sequenced in a study of immune heterogeneity within non-small cell lung tumors. Amplification of the TCR beta CDR3 was achieved through multiplex PCR with 32 V and 13 J primers. TCRdb passed the multiplex PCR reads through MiXCR, listing each CDR3 protein once. The table shows more than 10,000 distinct CDR3 sequences, with 22% occurring only once. Bulk tumor genomic DNA, roughly 660 ng per sample, was used as template. Several biopsies were collected from each primary tumor during surgery. They were spaced as far apart as possible within the tumor mass. Each patient presented with untreated, newly diagnosed non-small cell lung cancer and received curative surgery. The sequencing input was lung tumor tissue. The receptors were gathered from a man aged 55 to 69 with non-small cell lung cancer.

The chain has TRBV19 and TRBJ2-7, with 11 bases identical to TRBD1. This CDR3 is built from 15 residues. The V segment lost 3 bases and the J segment 4 bases; nucleotides outside the gene matches: 5. Germline values: CDR1 LNHDA, CDR2 SQIVND (reference sequence). CDR3: CASSIRTGGRYEQYF. The CDR3 region has the DNA TGTGCCAGTAGTATCCGGACAGGGGGCAGATACGAGCAGTACTTC.

At least ten counts were recorded for this clonotype. This chain uses TRBV28 with TRBJ2-1, with 8 positions matching TRBD2. Germline loops: CDR1 MDHEN, CDR2 SYDVKM. CDR3 size: 18 residues. V shed 2 bases, J shed 0 bases, and the junction held 9 bases outside the gene matches. Here the CDR3 DNA reads TGTGCCAGCAGTTTAAAGCGAGCGGGAGTTACCTCCTACAATGAGCAGTTCTTC. Translating gives CASSLKRAGVTSYNEQFF.

This clonotype is medium-sized. This chain connects TRBV19 to TRBJ2-3; 8 positions match TRBD2. J was trimmed by 6 bases and V by 0 bases; bases with no gene match: 8. Looked up from germline, CDR1 is LNHDA and CDR2 is SQIVND (reference sequence). The CDR3 is 16 residues long. The CDR3 region is CASSIDLREGVDTQYF. The CDR3 DNA reads TGTGCCAGTAGTATAGATCTTCGGGAGGGAGTGGATACGCAGTATTTT.

This clonotype has just a few counts. V is TRBV20-1 and J is TRBJ2-2; 9 bases map to TRBD2. J gave up 3 bases and V 0 bases, and 8 bases lay outside the gene matches. Germline V gene lookup returns CDR1 DFQATT and CDR2 SNEGSKA (reference sequence). This CDR3 region has 17 residues. The CDR3 DNA follows: TGCAGTGCTAGAGACAATAGCGGGAGAGTCGACACCGGGGAGCTGTTTTTT. Translated, it gives CSARDNSGRVDTGELFF.

This clonotype is classed as medium-sized. The chain links TRBV6-1 to TRBJ1-6, with a weak D call TRBD1 (6 bases). Germline CDR1 is MNHNS and CDR2 is SASEGT. The V end lost 9 bases, the J end lost 9 bases, and 21 bases lay between the germline ends. The CDR3 consists of 15 residues. CDR3 sequence reads: CASKPGGTIGSPLHF. The CDR3 DNA follows: TGTGCCAGTAAGCCAGGAGGGACAATCGGTTCACCCCTCCACTTT.

This clonotype was detected only a few times. The chain has TRBV10-3 and TRBJ2-1, with 10 bases fitting TRBD2. The V gene end was trimmed by 7 bases and the J gene end by 4 bases; junction bases not matched to a gene: 7. Germline CDR1 is ENHRY and CDR2 is SYGVKD. The CDR3 runs to 15 residues. This CDR3 reads CAITQAGGTYNEQFF. CDR3 nucleotide sequence: TGTGCCATCACCCAAGCGGGAGGGACTTACAATGAGCAGTTCTTC.

This chain uses TRBV6-2 or TRBV6-3 with TRBJ1-4, with D tentatively TRBD1 (6 bases). The length of the CDR3 is 15 residues. V was clipped by 4 bases and J by 5 bases, with 14 bases between them. Germline V gene sequence: CDR1 MNHEY, CDR2 SVGEGT. The CDR3 is CASSLLGGANEKLFF. The CDR3 DNA reads TGTGCCAGCAGTTTACTGGGGGGGGCGAATGAAAAACTGTTTTTT.

In its sample, this clonotype ranks as medium-sized. This chain joins TRBV28 and TRBJ1-6; weak D call: TRBD1 (5 bases). The germline V gene has CDR1 MDHEN and CDR2 SYDVKM. Trimming cost V 2 bases and J 10 bases, with 9 bases left between them. The CDR3 has 13 residues. The CDR3 sequence: CASSLQGPSPLHF. CDR3 nucleotide sequence: TGTGCCAGCAGTTTACAGGGACCCTCACCCCTCCACTTT.